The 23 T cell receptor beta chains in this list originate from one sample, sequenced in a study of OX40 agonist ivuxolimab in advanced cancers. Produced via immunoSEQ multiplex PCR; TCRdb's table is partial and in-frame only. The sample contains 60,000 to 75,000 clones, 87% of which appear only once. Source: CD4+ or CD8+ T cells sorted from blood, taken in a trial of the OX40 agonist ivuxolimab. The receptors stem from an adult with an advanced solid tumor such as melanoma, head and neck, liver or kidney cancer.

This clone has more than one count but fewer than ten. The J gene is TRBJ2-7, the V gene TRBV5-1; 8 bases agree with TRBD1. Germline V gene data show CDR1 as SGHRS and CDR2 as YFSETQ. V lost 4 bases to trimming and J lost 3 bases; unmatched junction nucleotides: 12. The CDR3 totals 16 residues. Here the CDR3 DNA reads TGCGCCAGCAGCCCCCCCGGGACAGGTGGGAACTACGAGCAGTACTTC. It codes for CASSPPGTGGNYEQYF.

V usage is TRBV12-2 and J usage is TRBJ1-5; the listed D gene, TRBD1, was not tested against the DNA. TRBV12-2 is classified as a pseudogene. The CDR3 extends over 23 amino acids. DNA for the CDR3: TGTGCAAGTCGCTTATTCCCGTCGTCGTGCGACAGGGGGTTCCTCTATAGCAATCAGCCCCAGCATTTT. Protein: CASRLFPSSCDRGFLYSNQPQHF.

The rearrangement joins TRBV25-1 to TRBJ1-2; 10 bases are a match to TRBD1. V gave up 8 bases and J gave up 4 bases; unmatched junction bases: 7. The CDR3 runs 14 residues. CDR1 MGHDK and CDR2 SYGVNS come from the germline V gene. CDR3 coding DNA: TGTGCCAGCGCCTTTGGACAGGGGGTCTATGGCTACACCTTC. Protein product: CASAFGQGVYGYTF.

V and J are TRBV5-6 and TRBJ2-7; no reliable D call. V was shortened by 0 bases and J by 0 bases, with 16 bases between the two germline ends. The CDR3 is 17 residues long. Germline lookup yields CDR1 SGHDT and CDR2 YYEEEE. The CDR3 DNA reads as TGTGCCAGCAGCTTGGCCCGGGCTACCCGGAGCTCCTACGAGCAGTACTTC. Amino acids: CASSLARATRSSYEQYF. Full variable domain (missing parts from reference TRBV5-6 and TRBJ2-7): DAGVTQSPTHLIKTRGQQVTLRCSPKSGHDTVSWYQQALGQGPQFIFQYYEEEERQRGNFPDRFSGHQFPNYSSELNVNALLLGDSALYLCASSLARATRSSYEQYFGPGTRLTVT.

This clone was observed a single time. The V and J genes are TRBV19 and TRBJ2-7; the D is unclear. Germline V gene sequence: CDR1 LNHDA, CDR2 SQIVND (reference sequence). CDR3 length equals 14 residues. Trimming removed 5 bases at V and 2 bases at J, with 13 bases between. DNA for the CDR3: TGTGCCAGTAGTGCCCCCCTGAGACCCTACGAGCAGTACTTC. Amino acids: CASSAPLRPYEQYF.

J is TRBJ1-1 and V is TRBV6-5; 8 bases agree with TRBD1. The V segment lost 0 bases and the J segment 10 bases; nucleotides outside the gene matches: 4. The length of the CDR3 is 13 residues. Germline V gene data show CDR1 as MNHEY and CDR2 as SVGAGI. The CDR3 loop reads CASSYSFGQGAFF. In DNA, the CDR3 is TGTGCCAGCAGTTACTCCTTCGGACAGGGAGCTTTCTTT.

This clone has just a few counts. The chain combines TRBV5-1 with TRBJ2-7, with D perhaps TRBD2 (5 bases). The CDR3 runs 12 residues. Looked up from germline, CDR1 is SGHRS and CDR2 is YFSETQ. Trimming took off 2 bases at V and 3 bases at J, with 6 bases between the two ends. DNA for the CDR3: TGCGCCAGCAGCTTTGAGGGCTACGAGCAGTACTTC. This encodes CASSFEGYEQYF.

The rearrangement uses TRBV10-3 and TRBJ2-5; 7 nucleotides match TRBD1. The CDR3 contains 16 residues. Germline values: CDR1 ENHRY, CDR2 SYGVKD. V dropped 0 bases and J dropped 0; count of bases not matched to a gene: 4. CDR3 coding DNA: TGTGCCATCAGTGAGTCCCTCCAGGGGGACCAAGAGACCCAGTACTTC. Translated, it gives CAISESLQGDQETQYF.

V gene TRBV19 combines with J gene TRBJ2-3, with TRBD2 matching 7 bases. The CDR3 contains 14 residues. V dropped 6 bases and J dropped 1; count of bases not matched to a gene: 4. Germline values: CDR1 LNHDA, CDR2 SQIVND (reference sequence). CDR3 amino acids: CASRRAGGTDTQYF. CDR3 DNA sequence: TGTGCCAGTAGAAGGGCGGGAGGCACAGATACGCAGTATTTT.

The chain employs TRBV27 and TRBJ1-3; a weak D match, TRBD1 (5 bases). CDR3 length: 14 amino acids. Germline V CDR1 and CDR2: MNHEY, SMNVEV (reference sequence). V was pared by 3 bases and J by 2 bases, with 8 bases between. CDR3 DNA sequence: TGTGCCAGCAGTTTCCAGGGAACTGGAAACACCATATATTTT. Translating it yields CASSFQGTGNTIYF.

The CDR3 nucleotides are TGTGCCAGCAGCACAGGACTAGCGGGAGGGAGGCGCAATGAGCAGTTCTTC. This codes for CASSTGLAGGRRNEQFF. V is TRBV5-4 and J is TRBJ2-1; 15 bases align to TRBD2. This CDR3 has 17 residues. From germline, CDR1 is SGHNT and CDR2 YYREEE (reference sequence). The V segment lost 4 bases and the J segment 6 bases; nucleotides outside the gene matches: 8.

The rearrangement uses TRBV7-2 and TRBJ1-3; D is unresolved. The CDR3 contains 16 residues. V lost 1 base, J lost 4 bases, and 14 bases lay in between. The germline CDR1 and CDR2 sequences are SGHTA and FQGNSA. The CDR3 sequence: CASSLVEVRIGNTIYF. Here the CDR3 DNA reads TGTGCCAGCAGCTTAGTTGAGGTCCGAATAGGAAACACCATATATTTT.

CDR3 nucleotides: TGTGCCAGTAGTATAGATCTCATGTCCTGGGACGGCAATCAGCCCCAGCATTTT. Translating gives CASSIDLMSWDGNQPQHF. J is TRBJ1-5 and V is TRBV19, with a possible D match to TRBD1 (5 bases). V was shortened by 0 bases and J by 2 bases, with 17 bases between the two germline ends. Per germline, CDR1 LNHDA and CDR2 SQIVND (reference sequence). This CDR3 contains 18 residues.

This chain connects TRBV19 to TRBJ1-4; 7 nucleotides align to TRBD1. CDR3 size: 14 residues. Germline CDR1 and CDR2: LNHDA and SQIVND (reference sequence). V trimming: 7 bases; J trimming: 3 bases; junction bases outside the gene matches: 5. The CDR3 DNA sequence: TGTGCCAGTAACCCAGGGGGGTCTAATGAAAAACTGTTTTTT. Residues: CASNPGGSNEKLFF.

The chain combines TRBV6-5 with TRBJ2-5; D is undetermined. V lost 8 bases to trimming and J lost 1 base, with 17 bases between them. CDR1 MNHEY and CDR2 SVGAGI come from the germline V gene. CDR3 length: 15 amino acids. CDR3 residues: CASRVSWGSQETQYF. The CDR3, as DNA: TGTGCCAGCCGGGTCTCTTGGGGTTCCCAAGAGACCCAGTACTTC.

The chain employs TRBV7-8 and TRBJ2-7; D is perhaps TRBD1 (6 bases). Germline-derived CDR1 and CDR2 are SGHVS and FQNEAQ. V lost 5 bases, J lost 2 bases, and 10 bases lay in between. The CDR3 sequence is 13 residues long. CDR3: CASSPGTPYEQYF. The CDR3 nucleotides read TGTGCCAGCAGCCCTGGGACACCCTACGAGCAGTACTTC.

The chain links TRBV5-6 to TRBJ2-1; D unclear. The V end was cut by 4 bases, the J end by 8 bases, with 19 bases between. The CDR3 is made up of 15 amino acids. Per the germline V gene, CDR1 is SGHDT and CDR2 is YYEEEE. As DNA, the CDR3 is TGTGCCAGCAGCCGGTCCACTATTTTTAACCATGAGCAGTTCTTC. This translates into CASSRSTIFNHEQFF.

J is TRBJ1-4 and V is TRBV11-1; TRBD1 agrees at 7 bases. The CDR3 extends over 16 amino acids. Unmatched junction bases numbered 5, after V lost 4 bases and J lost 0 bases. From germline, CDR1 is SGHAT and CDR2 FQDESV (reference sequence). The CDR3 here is CASSCGQVATNEKLFF. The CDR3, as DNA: TGTGCCAGCAGCTGCGGACAGGTCGCAACTAATGAAAAACTGTTTTTT. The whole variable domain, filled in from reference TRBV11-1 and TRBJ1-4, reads EAEVAQSPRYKITEKSQAVAFWCDPISGHATLYWYRQILGQGPELLVQFQDESVVDDSQLPKDRFSAERLKGVDSTLKIQPAELGDSAMYLCASSCGQVATNEKLFFGSGTQLSVL.

The CDR3 coding sequence is TGTGCCAGCAGTTACTCGAGACAGGTCGGCACTGAAGCTTTCTTT. Translating gives CASSYSRQVGTEAFF. The genes are TRBV6-5 and TRBJ1-1; possible D gene TRBD1, 6 bases. The V and J ends lost 0 bases and 4 bases respectively, with 12 bases between them. Germline CDR1 MNHEY, CDR2 SVGAGI. The CDR3 has 15 amino acids.

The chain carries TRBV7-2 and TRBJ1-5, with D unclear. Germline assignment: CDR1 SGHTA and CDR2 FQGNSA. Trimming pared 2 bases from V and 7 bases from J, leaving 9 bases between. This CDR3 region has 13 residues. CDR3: CASSLQSQQPQHF. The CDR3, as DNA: TGTGCCAGCAGCTTACAGAGTCAACAGCCCCAGCATTTT.

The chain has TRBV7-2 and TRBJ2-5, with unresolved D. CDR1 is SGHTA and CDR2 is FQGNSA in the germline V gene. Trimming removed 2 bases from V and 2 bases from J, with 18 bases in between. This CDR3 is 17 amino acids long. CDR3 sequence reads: CASSLFAPSIPQETQYF. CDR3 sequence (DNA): TGTGCCAGCAGCTTATTCGCCCCCTCAATACCTCAAGAGACCCAGTACTTC.

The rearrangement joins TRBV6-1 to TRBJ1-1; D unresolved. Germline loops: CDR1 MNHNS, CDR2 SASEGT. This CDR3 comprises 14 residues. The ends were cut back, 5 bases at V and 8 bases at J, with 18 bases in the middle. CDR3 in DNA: TGTGCCAGCAGTCTGATAAGTGGTTCAGGCGAAGCTTTCTTT. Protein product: CASSLISGSGEAFF.

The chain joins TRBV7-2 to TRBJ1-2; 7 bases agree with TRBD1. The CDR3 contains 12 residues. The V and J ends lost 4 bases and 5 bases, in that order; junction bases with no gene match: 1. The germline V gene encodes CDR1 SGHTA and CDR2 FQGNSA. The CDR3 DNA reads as TGTGCCAGCAGCTCAGGGGGATATGGCTACACCTTC. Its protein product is CASSSGGYGYTF.